This T cell receptor beta chain was sequenced during a study of blood T cell repertoires in COVID-19. Study at large: Samples taken during acute and convalescent COVID-19 were collected in the United States, Italy and Spain.

Study members were between roughly 18 and 100 years old and lived in 20 to 30 US regions. Original methodology: Estimation of nucleated cell counts was performed using reference gene primer amplification. Libraries were prepared by immunoSEQ multiplex PCR; TCRdb keeps only in-frame clonotypes and omits some of them. D and trimming were read from the DNA, whereas the V and J calls and clone size are those reported in that table. The repertoire holds more than 400,000 clones, with less than 95% as singletons. With 8 bases removed from V and 3 bases from J, the gap between germline ends came to 10 bases. The CDR3 has 13 amino acids. Looked up from germline, CDR1 is LGHDT and CDR2 is YNNKEL (reference sequence).

The chain carries TRBV3-1 (or the pseudogene TRBV3-2) and TRBJ1-4, with D maybe TRBD1 (5 bases). The source of this sequence is a man between 18 and 29 years old who had recovered from COVID-19. The specimen was PBMCs or T cells enriched from blood (not recorded which). The CDR3, as DNA: TGTGCCAGCGCGCAGGGCCCTAATGAAAAACTGTTTTTT. This encodes CASAQGPNEKLFF.